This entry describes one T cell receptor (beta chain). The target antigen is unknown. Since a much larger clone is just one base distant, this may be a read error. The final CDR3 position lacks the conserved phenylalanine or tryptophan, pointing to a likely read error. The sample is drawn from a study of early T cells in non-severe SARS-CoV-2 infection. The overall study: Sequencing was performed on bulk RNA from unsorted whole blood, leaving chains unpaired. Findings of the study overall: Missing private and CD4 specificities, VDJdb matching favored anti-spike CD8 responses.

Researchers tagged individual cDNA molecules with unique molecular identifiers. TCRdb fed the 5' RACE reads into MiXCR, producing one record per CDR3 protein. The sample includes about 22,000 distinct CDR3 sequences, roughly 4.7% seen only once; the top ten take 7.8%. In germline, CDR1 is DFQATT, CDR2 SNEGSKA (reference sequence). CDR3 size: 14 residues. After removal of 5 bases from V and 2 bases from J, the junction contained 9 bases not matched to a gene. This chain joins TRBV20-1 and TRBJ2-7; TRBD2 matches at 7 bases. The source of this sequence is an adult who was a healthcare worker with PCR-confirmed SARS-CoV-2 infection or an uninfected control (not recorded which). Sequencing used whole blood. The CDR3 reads CSAPLSGSPYEQYS. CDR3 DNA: TGCAGTGCTCCTCTTAGCGGGTCCCCCTACGAGCAGTACTCC.